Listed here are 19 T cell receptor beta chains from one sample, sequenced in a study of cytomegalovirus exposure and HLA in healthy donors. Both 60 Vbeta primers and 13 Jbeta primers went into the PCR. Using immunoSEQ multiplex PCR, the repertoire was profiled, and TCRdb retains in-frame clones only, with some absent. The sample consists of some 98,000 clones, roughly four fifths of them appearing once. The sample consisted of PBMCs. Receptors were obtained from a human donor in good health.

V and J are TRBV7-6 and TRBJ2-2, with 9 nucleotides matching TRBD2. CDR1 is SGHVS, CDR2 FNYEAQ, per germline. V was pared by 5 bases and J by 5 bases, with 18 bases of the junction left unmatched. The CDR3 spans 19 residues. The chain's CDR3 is CASSAPGLRGLAKTGELFF. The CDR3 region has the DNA TGTGCCAGCAGCGCCCCGGGGCTTAGGGGACTAGCTAAAACCGGGGAGCTGTTTTTT.

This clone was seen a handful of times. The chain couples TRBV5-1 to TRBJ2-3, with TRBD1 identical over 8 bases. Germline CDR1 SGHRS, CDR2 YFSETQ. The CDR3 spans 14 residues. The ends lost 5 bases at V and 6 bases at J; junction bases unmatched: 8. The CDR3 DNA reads TGCGCCAGCAGGCAAACAGGGGGTATTGATACGCAGTATTTT. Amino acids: CASRQTGGIDTQYF.

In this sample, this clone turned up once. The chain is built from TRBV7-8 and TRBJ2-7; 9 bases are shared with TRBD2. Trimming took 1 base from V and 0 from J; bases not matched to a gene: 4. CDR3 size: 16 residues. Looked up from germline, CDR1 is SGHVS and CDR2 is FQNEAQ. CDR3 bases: TGTGCCAGCAGCTTAGGGAGCGGGAGGCCCTCCTACGAGCAGTACTTC. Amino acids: CASSLGSGRPSYEQYF.

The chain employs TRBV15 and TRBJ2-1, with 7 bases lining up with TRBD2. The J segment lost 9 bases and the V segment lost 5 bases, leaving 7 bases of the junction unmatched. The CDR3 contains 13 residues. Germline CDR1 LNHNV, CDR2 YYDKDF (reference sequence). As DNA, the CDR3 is TGTGCCACCAGCTGGCGGGAGTTGGGTGAGCAGTTCTTC. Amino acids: CATSWRELGEQFF.

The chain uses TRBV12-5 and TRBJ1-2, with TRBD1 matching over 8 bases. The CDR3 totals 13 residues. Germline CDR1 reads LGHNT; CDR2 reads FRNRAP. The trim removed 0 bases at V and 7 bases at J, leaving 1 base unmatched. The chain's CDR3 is CASGLVTGGGYTF. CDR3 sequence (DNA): TGTGCTAGTGGTTTGGTAACAGGGGGTGGCTACACCTTC.

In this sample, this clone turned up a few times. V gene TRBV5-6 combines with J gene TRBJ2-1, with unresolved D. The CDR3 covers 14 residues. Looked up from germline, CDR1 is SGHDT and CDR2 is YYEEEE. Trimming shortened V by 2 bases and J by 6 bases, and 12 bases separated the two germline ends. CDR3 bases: TGTGCCAGCAGCTTCACGAAGCTACGCAATGAGCAGTTCTTC. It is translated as CASSFTKLRNEQFF.

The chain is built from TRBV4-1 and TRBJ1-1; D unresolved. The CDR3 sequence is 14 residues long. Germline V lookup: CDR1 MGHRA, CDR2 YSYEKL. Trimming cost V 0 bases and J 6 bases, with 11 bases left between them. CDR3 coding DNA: TGCGCCAGCAGCCAAGATCAAAGGGAGTCTGAAGCTTTCTTT. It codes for CASSQDQRESEAFF.

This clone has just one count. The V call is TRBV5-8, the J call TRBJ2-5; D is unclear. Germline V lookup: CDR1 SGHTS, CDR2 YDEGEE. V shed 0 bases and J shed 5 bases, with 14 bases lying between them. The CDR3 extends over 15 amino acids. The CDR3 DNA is TGTGCCAGCAGCTTGGCCAGGATCCCACGGGAGACCCAGTACTTC. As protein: CASSLARIPRETQYF.

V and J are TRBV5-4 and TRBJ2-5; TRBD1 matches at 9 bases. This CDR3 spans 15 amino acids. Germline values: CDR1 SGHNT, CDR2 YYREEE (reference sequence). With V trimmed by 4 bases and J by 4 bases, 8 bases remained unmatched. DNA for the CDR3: TGTGCCAGCAGCGACCGGGACAGGGTTGGAGAGACCCAGTACTTC. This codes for CASSDRDRVGETQYF. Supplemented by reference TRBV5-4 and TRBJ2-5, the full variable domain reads ETGVTQSPTHLIKTRGQQVTLRCSSQSGHNTVSWYQQALGQGPQFIFQYYREEENGRGNFPPRFSGLQFPNYSSELNVNALELDDSALYLCASSDRDRVGETQYFGPGTRLLVL.

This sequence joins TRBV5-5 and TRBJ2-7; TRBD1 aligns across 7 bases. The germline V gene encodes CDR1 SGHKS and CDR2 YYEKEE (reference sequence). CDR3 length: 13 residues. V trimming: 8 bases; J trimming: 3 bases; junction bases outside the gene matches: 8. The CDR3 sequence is CASLGQTLYEQYF. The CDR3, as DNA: TGTGCCAGTTTGGGACAGACACTCTACGAGCAGTACTTC.

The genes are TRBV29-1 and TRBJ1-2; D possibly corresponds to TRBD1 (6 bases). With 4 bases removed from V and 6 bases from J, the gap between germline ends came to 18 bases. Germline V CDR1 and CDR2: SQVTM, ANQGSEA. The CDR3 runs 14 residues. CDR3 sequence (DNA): TGCAGCGTTGGGGAGACAGGTCCTTCAGATGGCTACACCTTC. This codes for CSVGETGPSDGYTF.

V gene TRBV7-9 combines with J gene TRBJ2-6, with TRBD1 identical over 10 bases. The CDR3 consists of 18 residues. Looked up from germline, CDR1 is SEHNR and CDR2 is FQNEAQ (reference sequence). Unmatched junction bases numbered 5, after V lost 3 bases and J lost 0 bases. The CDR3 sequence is CASSFGTGVSSGANVLTF. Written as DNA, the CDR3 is TGTGCCAGCAGCTTTGGGACAGGGGTGAGCTCTGGGGCCAACGTCCTGACTTTC.

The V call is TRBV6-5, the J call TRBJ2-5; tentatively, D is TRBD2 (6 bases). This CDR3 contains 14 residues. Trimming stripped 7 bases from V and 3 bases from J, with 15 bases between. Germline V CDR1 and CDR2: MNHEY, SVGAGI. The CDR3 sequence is CASITGSKKETQYF. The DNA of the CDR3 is TGTGCCAGCATCACCGGGAGCAAGAAAGAGACCCAGTACTTC.

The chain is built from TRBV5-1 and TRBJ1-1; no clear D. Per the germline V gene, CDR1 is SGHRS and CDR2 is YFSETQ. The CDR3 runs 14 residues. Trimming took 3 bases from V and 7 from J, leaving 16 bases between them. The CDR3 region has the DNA TGCGCCAGCAGCTCCGACCCCCTCGGGAGTGAAGCTTTCTTT. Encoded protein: CASSSDPLGSEAFF. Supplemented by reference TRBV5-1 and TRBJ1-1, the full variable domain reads KAGVTQTPRYLIKTRGQQVTLSCSPISGHRSVSWYQQTPGQGLQFLFEYFSETQRNKGNFPGRFSGRQFSNSRSEMNVSTLELGDSALYLCASSSDPLGSEAFFGQGTRLTVV.

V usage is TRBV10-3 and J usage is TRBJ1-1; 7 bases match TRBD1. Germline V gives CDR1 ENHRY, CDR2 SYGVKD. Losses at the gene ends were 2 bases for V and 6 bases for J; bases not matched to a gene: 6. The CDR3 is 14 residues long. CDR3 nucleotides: TGTGCCATCAGTGAGATTGGACAGGTCCCTGAAGCTTTCTTT. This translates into CAISEIGQVPEAFF.

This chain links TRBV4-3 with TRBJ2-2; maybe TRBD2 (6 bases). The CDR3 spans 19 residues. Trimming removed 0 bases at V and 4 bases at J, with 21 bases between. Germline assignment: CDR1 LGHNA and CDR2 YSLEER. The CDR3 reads CASSQDYFGSLGGTGELFF. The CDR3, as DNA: TGCGCCAGCAGCCAAGATTACTTCGGGTCTCTGGGGGGCACCGGGGAGCTGTTTTTT.

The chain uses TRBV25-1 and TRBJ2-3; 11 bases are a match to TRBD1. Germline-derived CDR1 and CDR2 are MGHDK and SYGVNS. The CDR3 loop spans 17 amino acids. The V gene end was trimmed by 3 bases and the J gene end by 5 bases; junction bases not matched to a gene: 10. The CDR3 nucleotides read TGTGCCAGCAGTGATTCCATACGGACAGGGGGCATAGATACGCAGTATTTT. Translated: CASSDSIRTGGIDTQYF.

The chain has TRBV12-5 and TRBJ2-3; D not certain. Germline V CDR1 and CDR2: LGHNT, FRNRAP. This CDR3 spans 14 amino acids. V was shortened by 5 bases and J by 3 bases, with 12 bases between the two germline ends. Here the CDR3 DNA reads TGTGCTAGTGGTCGCGGCCCAGTAACAGATACGCAGTATTTT. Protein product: CASGRGPVTDTQYF.

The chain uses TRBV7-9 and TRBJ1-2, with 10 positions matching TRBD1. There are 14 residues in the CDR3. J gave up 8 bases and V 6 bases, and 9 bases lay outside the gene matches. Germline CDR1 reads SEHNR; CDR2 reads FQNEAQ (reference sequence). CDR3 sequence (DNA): TGTGCCAGCAGTTTTAGTGACAGGGGGCGCGGCTACACCTTC. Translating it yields CASSFSDRGRGYTF.